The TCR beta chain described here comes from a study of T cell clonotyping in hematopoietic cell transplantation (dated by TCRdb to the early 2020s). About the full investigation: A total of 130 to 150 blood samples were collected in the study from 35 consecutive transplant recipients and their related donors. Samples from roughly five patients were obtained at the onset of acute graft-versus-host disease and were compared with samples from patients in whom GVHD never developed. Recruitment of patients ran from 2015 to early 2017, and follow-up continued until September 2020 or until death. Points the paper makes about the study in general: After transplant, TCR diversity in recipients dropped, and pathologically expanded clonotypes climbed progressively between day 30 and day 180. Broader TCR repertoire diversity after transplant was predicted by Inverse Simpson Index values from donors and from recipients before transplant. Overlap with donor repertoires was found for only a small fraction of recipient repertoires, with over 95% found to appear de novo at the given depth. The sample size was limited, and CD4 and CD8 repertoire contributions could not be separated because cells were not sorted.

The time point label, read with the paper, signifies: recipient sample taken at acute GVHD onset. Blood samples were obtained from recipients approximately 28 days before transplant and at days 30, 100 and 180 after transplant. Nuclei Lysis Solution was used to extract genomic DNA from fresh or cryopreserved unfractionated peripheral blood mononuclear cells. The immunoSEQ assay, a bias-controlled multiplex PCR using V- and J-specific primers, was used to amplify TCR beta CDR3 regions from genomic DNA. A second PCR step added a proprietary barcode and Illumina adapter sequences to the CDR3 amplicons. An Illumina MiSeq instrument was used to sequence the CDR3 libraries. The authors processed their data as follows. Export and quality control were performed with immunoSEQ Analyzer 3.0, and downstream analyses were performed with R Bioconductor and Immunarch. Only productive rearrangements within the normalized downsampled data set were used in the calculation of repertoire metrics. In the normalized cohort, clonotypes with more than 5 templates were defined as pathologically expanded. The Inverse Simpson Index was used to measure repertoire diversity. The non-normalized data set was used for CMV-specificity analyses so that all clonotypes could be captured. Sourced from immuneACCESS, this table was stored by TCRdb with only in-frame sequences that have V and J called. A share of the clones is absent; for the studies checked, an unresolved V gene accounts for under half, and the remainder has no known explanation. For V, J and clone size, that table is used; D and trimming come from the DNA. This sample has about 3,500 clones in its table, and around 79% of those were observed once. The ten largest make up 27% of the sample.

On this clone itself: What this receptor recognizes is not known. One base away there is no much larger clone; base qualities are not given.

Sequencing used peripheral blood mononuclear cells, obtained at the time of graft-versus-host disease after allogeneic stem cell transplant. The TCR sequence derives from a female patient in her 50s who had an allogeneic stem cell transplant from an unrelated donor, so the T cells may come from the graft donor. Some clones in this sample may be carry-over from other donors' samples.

The CDR3 has the sequence CASSQPGGGQPQHF. The base sequence is TGCGCCAGCAGCCAACCAGGGGGAGGACAGCCCCAGCATTTT. Here the chain combines TRBV4-1 and TRBJ1-5, and TRBD1 aligns with 7 junction nucleotides. V is cut back by 2 bases and J by 7 bases, with 5 bases in the junction unmatched. The CDR3 runs 14 amino acids, cysteine and phenylalanine included. Solely the CDR3 DNA is kept, with 42 bases framed from the first base. According to the germline V gene, CDR1 reads MGHRA and CDR2 reads YSYEKL.